The entry below describes one T cell receptor beta chain. Generated by immunoSEQ multiplex PCR, the TCRdb table keeps only in-frame clones and is missing some. The sample lists roughly 150,000 clones; about 89% were seen once. This sample stems from a study of cytomegalovirus exposure and HLA in healthy donors. The validation cohort, a group of over a hundred subjects, included the donors and was separate from the approximately 700-subject first cohort. V was clipped by 2 bases and J by 6 bases, with 11 bases between them. The CDR3 loop spans 13 amino acids. Germline loops: CDR1 MNHNY, CDR2 SVGAGI (reference sequence).

The clonotype comes from a woman aged 18-29 years in good health and CMV-seropositive. Sequenced material: PBMCs. J is TRBJ2-7 and V is TRBV6-6; possible D gene TRBD1, 5 bases. The CDR3 coding sequence is TGTGCCAGCAGTTACCTAGGGGTGGTCGAGCAGTACTTC. Protein: CASSYLGVVEQYF.